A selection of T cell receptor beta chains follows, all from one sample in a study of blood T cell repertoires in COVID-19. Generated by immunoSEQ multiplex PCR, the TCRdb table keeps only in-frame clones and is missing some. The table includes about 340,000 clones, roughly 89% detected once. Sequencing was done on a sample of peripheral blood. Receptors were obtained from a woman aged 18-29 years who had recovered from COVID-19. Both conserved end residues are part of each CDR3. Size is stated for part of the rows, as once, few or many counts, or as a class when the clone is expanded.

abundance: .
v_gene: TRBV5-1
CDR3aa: CASSSTRSYGYTF

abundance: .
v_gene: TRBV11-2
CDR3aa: CASSLDVGGPGDEQFF

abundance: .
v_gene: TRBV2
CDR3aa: CASSEMGQINEKLFF

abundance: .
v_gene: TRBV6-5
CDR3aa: CAGSYDSNTGELFF

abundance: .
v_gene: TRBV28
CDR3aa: CASSLSVAAYSNQPQHF

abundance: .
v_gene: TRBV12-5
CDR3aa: CASGLVPTSGPLSRTDTQYF

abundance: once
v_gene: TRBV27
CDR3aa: CASSSMGQRLSGNTIYF

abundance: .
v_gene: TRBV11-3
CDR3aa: CASSLRKDGQNYGYTF

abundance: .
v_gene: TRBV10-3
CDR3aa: CAISESKTSGRSWSQYF

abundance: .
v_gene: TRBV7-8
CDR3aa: CASSFLHGGPRIVGMFNEQFF

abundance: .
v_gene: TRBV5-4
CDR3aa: CASSQEPGTRVPDTQYF

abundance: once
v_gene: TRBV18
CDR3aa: CASSLYRDIQNEQFF

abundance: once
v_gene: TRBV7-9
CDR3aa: CASSLAGLAGVSPDTQYF

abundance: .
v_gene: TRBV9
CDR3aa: CASSGSLDRDSGNTIYF

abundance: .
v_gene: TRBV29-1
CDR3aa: CSVEREAFF

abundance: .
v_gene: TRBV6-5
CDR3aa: CASNIDGAYNSPLHF

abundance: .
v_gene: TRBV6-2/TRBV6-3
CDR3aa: CASSDPGQGGGSPLHF

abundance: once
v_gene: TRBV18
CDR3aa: CASSLGTSLNEQFF

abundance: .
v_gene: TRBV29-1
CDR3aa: CSAGGQTYLDGYTF

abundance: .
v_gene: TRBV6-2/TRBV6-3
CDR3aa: CASSSGQGVGNQPQHF

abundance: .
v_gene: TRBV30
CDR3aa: CAWSSGQANTEAFF

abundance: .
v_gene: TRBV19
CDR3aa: CASTSFAGAWAGELFF

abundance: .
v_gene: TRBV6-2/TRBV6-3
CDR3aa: CASSRGTSGSYNEQFF

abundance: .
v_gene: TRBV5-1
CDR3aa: CASSLAGTTYYNEQFF

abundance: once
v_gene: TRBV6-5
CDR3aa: CASSLLAGGPETQYF

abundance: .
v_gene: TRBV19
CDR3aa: CASSLGGGNNEQFF

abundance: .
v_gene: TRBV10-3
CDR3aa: CAISESGTSRPLSSYNEQFF

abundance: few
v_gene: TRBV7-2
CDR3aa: CASSPGVQAGELFF

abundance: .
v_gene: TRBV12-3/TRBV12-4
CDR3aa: CASSFSAIYF

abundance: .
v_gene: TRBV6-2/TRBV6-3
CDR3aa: CASSRIAGGPSGTDTQYF

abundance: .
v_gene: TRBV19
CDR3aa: CASSAGTGISYNSPLHF

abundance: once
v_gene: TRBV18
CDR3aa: CASSPLAGATEAFF

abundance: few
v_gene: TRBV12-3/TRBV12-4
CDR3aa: CASSFWQTGEQFF

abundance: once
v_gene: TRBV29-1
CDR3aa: CSATGGGEKLFF